This T cell receptor beta chain was sequenced during a study of T-cell reconstitution after alpha-beta-depleted transplantation in children. This sample's TCRbeta library carried unique molecular identifier barcodes. TCRdb fed the PCR reads into MiXCR, producing one record per CDR3 protein. The table lists approximately 99,000 distinct CDR3 sequences, 5% to 8% of them singletons. There are many counts of this clonotype. This CDR3 comprises 14 residues. In germline, CDR1 is SGDLS, CDR2 YYNGEE. V was pared by 4 bases and J by 1 base, with 5 bases of the junction left unmatched. The sample here was PBMCs, mostly from graft donor cells, taken 360 days after TCRalphabeta/CD19-depleted stem cell transplant. The chain couples TRBV9 to TRBJ2-7; 7 bases agree with TRBD2. The clonotype originates from a male patient between 2 and 10 years old who had a stem cell transplant for acute lymphoblastic leukemia, so the T cells may come from the graft donor. For the CDR3, the DNA is TGTGCCAGCAGCCCCGGGGGAGGGTCCTACGAGCAGTACTTC. This codes for CASSPGGGSYEQYF.